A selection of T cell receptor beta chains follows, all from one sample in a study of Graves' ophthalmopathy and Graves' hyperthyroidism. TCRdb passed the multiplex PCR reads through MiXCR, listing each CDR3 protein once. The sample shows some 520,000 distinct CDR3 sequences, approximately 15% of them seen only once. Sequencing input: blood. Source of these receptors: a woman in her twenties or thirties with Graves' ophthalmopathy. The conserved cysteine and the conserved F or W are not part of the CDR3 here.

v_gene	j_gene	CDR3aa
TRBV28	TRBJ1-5	ASSPPVRGKVQPQH
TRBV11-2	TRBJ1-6	ASSFSMSPLH
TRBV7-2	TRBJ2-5	ASSLNRGMEETQY
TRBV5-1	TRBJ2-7	ASRPTSGASYEQY
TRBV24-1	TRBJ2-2	ATSDANSDRDTGELF
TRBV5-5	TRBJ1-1	ASSGEGATWGTEAF
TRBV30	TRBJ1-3	AWISDSSGNTIY
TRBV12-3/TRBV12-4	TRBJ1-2	ASSLVANYGYT
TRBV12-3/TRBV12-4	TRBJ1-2	ASSTPPSSDGYT
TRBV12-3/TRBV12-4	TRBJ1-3	ASSLRRGGNTIY
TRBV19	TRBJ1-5	ASSMVSVNQPQH
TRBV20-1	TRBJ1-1	SASEGVEAF
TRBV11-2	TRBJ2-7	ASSSSRTLGYEQY
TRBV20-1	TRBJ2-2	SARRQGFYTGELF
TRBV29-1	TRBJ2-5	SAVGQGETQY
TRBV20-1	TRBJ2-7	SARRMAGAAGEQY
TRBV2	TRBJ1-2	ASWGRGRSGYT
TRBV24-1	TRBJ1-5	ATGTGGYSNQPQH
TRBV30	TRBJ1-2	AWMGQANYGYT
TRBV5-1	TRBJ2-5	ASSRSRGGAGETQY
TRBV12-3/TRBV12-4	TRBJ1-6	ASSQIRNSPLH
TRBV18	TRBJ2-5	ASSPWTGEQETQY
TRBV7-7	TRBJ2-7	ASSLSVHTNSYEQY
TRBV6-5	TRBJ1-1	ASSYSDSQNAEAF
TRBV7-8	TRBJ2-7	ASSRGTGTYEQY
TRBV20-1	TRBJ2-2	SAKRGDDTGELF
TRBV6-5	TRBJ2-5	ASSNTDRGKQETQY
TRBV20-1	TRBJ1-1	SARQGASQNTEAF
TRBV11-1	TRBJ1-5	ASSFFRFDSNSNQPQH
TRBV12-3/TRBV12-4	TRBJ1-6	ASSLLEIYSPLH
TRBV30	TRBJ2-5	AWSGHRGLQKGETQY
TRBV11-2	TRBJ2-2	ASSFSTGLGGELF
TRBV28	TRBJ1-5	ASSPDRDGNQPQH
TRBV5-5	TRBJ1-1	ASSVGGRNTEAF
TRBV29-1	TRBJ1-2	SAPGRFYGYT
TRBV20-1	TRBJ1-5	SAQTAPDQPQH
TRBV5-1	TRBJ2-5	ASSFPDREVGETQY
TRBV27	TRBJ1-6	ASSLLVSGVFVNSPLH
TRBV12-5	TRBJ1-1	ASGLGPLTEAF
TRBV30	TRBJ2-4	AWSDNQILAKNIQY
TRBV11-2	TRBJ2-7	ASSLDVAIYEQY
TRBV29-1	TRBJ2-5	SADREPQY
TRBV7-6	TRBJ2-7	ASSPTDPPYELY
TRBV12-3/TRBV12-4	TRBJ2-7	ASSLVVGVSSYEQY
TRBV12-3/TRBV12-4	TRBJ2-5	ASNLDFSGIKTQY
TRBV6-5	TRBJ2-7	ASSVLSRDYEQY
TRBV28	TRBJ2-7	ASSSTTGTGDLSEQY
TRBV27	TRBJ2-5	ASSSWTSGGTYQETQY
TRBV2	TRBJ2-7	ASSEALWGTSREQY
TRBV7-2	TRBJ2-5	ASSQNRGDGTQY
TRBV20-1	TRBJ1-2	SASENFWSDGYT